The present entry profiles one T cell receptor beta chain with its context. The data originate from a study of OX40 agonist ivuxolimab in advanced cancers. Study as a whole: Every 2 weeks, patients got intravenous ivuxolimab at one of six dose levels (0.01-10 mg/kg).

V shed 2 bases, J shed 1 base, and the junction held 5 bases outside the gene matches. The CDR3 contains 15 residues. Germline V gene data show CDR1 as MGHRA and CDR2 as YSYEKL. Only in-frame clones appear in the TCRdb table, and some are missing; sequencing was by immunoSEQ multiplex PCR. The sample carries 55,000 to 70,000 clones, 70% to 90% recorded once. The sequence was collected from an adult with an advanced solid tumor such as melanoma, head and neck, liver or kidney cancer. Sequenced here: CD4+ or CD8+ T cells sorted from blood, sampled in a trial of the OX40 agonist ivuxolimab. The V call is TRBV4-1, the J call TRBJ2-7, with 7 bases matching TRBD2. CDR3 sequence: CASSQLLAFSYEQYF. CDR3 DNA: TGCGCCAGCAGCCAATTACTAGCGTTTTCCTACGAGCAGTACTTC.